This T cell receptor beta chain was profiled in a study of T-cell memory formation after mild COVID-19. General study findings and limits: CD4+ contracting clones were mainly CM and EM; CD8+ ones, EMRA. CD4+ bias marked clones expanding day 15 to 37, unlike balanced contracting clones. In pre-infection memory, a portion of responding clones appeared, which suggested that cross-reactive memory joined. Specificity for SARS-CoV-2 was not confirmed among the second-wave clones peaking on day 37.

Germline values: CDR1 SGHRS, CDR2 YFSETQ. V was pared by 0 bases and J by 8 bases, with 11 bases between. The CDR3 covers 14 residues. On this clonotype itself: Its antigen is currently unknown.

TCRdb re-analysed the 5' RACE reads in MiXCR, keeping a single row per CDR3 protein. The repertoire holds about 440,000 distinct CDR3 sequences, with over 15% as singletons. The sequence was obtained from an adult woman who had mild COVID-19 (a few samples of this study predate the infection). Cell type and time point are not known. Material: PBMCs or a T cell subset sorted from them (not recorded which). The chain recombines TRBV5-1 with TRBJ1-4, with a possible D match to TRBD1 (5 bases). The CDR3 sequence is CASSLVGPPEKLFF. DNA of the CDR3: TGCGCCAGCAGCTTGGTGGGACCGCCGGAAAAACTGTTTTTT. Complete variable domain (other parts from reference TRBV5-1 and TRBJ1-4): KAGVTQTPRYLIKTRGQQVTLSCSPISGHRSVSWYQQTPGQGLQFLFEYFSETQRNKGNFPGRFSGRQFSNSRSEMNVSTLELGDSALYLCASSLVGPPEKLFFGSGTQLSVL.